Sequencing of this T cell receptor (beta chain) was carried out in a study of blood T cell repertoires in COVID-19. Participants spanned ages roughly 18 to 95 years and resided in 20 to 30 US areas. Clones were sequenced by immunoSEQ multiplex PCR, and TCRdb holds only the in-frame ones, with some missing. The sample lists 350,000 to 400,000 clones; around nine tenths were seen once. Germline lookup yields CDR1 PRHDT and CDR2 FYEKMQ (reference sequence). V lost 4 bases, J lost 5 bases, and 11 bases stayed unmatched. The CDR3 length is 18 residues. The chain uses TRBV13 and TRBJ2-5, with 15 bases matching TRBD2. Sequenced input: PBMCs or T cells enriched from blood (not recorded which). This receptor was obtained from a woman aged 30 to 39 with acute COVID-19. The CDR3 DNA is TGTGCCAGCAGCTCGGGACTAGCGGGGGGCTCCTTAGTGGAGACCCAGTACTTC. Its protein is CASSSGLAGGSLVETQYF.